This TCR beta chain appears in the sequencing data of a study of identical twins. Template switching (which added a universal primer site) was used, and cDNA carried unique molecular identifiers. TCRdb ran MiXCR on the 5' RACE reads and lists one entry per CDR3 protein. Of hundreds of thousands of distinct CDR3 sequences in the sample, 20% to 25% were seen once. Among all donors, each was a healthy Caucasian. CDR3 length: 13 residues. Between the trimmed V and J ends, which lost 5 bases and 4 bases, there was a span of 13 bases. Germline V gene lookup returns CDR1 GTSNPN and CDR2 SVGIG (reference sequence). This clonotype occurred a few times. These records were also assigned to another study, of T cells expressing NK-cell markers. Per that study: The TCR beta repertoires originated in sorted CD3+CD56+NKG2C+, CD3+CD56+NKG2C- and CD3+CD56-NKG2C+ T cells.

The V call is TRBV30, the J call TRBJ2-3; D is unresolved. The sample was CD4+ T cells sorted from blood. This sequence was found in a woman in her late teens or twenties in good health. The chain's CDR3 is CAWGVGSADTQYF. The CDR3 coding sequence is TGTGCCTGGGGGGTGGGATCAGCAGATACGCAGTATTTT.